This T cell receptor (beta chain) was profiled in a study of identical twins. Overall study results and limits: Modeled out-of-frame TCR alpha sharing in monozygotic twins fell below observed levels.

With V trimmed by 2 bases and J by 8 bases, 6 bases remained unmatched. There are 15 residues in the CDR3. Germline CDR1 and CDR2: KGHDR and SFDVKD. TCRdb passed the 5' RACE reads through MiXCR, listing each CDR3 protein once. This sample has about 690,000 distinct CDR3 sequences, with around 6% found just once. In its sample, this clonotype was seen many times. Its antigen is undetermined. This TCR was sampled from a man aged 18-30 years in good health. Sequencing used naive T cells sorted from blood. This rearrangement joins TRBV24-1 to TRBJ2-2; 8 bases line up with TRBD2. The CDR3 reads CATSDWTSRGGELFF. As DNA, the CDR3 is TGTGCCACCAGTGATTGGACTAGCCGAGGTGGGGAGCTGTTTTTT.